These 25 T cell receptor beta chains share one sample of origin, sequenced in a study of OX40 agonist ivuxolimab in advanced cancers. Using immunoSEQ multiplex PCR, the repertoire was profiled, and TCRdb retains in-frame clones only, with some absent. Here the sample spans over 30,000 clones, 82% being singletons. This specimen consisted of CD4+ or CD8+ T cells sorted from blood, obtained in a trial of the OX40 agonist ivuxolimab. The receptors come from an adult with an advanced solid tumor such as melanoma, head and neck, liver or kidney cancer.

This clone came up a few times. The chain uses TRBV28 and TRBJ1-3; D perhaps matches TRBD1 (5 bases). The CDR3 consists of 14 residues. The germline V and J ends were trimmed by 7 bases and 2 bases, with 12 bases remaining between them. Germline assignment: CDR1 MDHEN and CDR2 SYDVKM. In DNA, the CDR3 is TGTGCCAGCAACGGCGCAGGGACTGGAAACACCATATATTTT. Translated: CASNGAGTGNTIYF.

The J gene is TRBJ2-1, the V gene TRBV19; possible D gene TRBD2, 6 bases. The CDR3 has 13 amino acids. Germline V lookup: CDR1 LNHDA, CDR2 SQIVND (reference sequence). Trimming took 0 bases from V and 12 from J, leaving 12 bases between them. CDR3 protein: CASSIDRGLGQFF. The CDR3 DNA reads as TGTGCCAGTAGTATAGATCGGGGGTTGGGGCAGTTCTTC.

The chain carries TRBV5-5 and TRBJ2-7, with 11 bases lining up with TRBD2. Germline lookup yields CDR1 SGHKS and CDR2 YYEKEE (reference sequence). With V trimmed by 3 bases and J by 2 bases, 4 bases remained unmatched. CDR3 size: 15 residues. The CDR3 DNA follows: TGTGCCAGCAGCTCCACTAGCGGGGGAGCCTACGAGCAGTACTTC. This translates into CASSSTSGGAYEQYF.

V and J are TRBV27 and TRBJ2-2; the match to TRBD2 covers 7 bases. V trimming: 4 bases; J trimming: 6 bases; junction bases outside the gene matches: 8. The CDR3 length is 15 residues. From germline, CDR1 is MNHEY and CDR2 SMNVEV (reference sequence). CDR3 DNA: TGTGCCAGCAGTTATAGCGGGCGTTGGCCCGGGGAGCTGTTTTTT. This translates into CASSYSGRWPGELFF.

By share, this clone counts as medium-sized. J is TRBJ1-6 and V is TRBV2; no reliable D call. Germline loops: CDR1 SNHLY, CDR2 FYNNEI. V lost 10 bases, J lost 7 bases, and 14 bases lay in between. CDR3 length equals 13 residues. This CDR3 reads CATIESRNSPLHF. The CDR3, as DNA: TGTGCCACCATAGAGTCGAGGAATTCACCCCTCCACTTT.

The chain employs TRBV30 and TRBJ1-1; possibly TRBD1 for D (5 bases). The CDR3 totals 11 residues. Germline CDR1 reads GTSNPN; CDR2 reads SVGIG (reference sequence). Trimming left V 4 bases short and J 5 bases short, with 8 bases between. CDR3 amino acids: CAWMWGTEAFF. The CDR3 nucleotides read TGTGCCTGGATGTGGGGGACTGAAGCTTTCTTT. Drawing the rest from reference TRBV30 and TRBJ1-1, the complete variable domain is SQTIHQWPATLVQPVGSPLSLECTVEGTSNPNLYWYRQAAGRGLQLLFYSVGIGQISSEVPQNLSASRPQDRQFILSSKKLLLSDSGFYLCAWMWGTEAFFGQGTRLTVV.

In this sample, this clone turned up once. This chain connects TRBV18 to TRBJ2-7, with 8 bases lining up with TRBD1. The CDR3 sequence is 16 residues long. Trimming cost V 6 bases and J 0 bases; bases outside gene matches: 10. Germline CDR1 is KGHSH and CDR2 is LQKENI. CDR3 sequence (DNA): TGTGCCAGCTCGCCTGGACAGGGCTTTAGCTCCTACGAGCAGTACTTC. This encodes CASSPGQGFSSYEQYF. Drawing the rest from reference TRBV18 and TRBJ2-7, the complete variable domain is NAGVMQNPRHLVRRRGQEARLRCSPMKGHSHVYWYRQLPEEGLKFMVYLQKENIIDESGMPKERFSAEFPKEGPSILRIQQVVRGDSAAYFCASSPGQGFSSYEQYFGPGTRLTVT.

The gene calls are TRBV2 and TRBJ1-4, with TRBD1 identical over 11 bases. Unmatched junction bases numbered 20, after V lost 9 bases and J lost 5 bases. CDR3 length equals 19 residues. The germline V gene has CDR1 SNHLY and CDR2 FYNNEI. CDR3 protein: CASRRRTGGGKAENEKLFF. The CDR3 coding sequence is TGTGCCAGTCGACGCAGGACAGGGGGCGGAAAAGCCGAAAATGAAAAACTGTTTTTT.

The J gene is TRBJ2-3, the V gene TRBV9, with 10 positions matching TRBD2. Germline V lookup: CDR1 SGDLS, CDR2 YYNGEE. This CDR3 is 19 amino acids long. Losses at the gene ends were 4 bases for V and 0 bases for J; bases not matched to a gene: 14. The CDR3 is CASSSLAGQILPSTDTQYF. Here the CDR3 DNA reads TGTGCCAGCAGCTCACTAGCGGGGCAGATACTCCCTAGCACAGATACGCAGTATTTT. Full variable domain (remainder filled in from reference TRBV9 and TRBJ2-3): DSGVTQTPKHLITATGQRVTLRCSPRSGDLSVYWYQQSLDQGLQFLIQYYNGEERAKGNILERFSAQQFPDLHSELNLSSLELGDSALYFCASSSLAGQILPSTDTQYFGPGTRLTVL.

V is TRBV30 and J is TRBJ1-1; D is undetermined. The CDR3 has 10 residues. With 4 bases removed from V and 7 bases from J, the gap between germline ends came to 7 bases. Germline CDR1 reads GTSNPN; CDR2 reads SVGIG (reference sequence). The CDR3 spells CAWNMGEAFF. DNA of the CDR3: TGTGCCTGGAACATGGGTGAAGCTTTCTTT.

The chain employs TRBV25-1 and TRBJ2-7, with D possibly TRBD2 on 5 matching bases. V lost 1 base to trimming and J lost 6 bases, with 13 bases between them. Germline V gives CDR1 MGHDK, CDR2 SYGVNS. The CDR3 extends over 14 amino acids. CDR3 DNA: TGTGCCAGCAGTGAATCGAGAGGGCGGCGCGAGCAGTACTTC. Translated, it gives CASSESRGRREQYF.

J is TRBJ1-2 and V is TRBV6-5, with TRBD1 matching 8 bases. J lost 6 bases, V lost 5 bases, and 11 bases had no gene match. Germline CDR1 is MNHEY and CDR2 is SVGAGI. The CDR3 covers 15 residues. CDR3 sequence reads: CASSPGGSGGHGYTF. In DNA form, the CDR3 reads TGTGCCAGCAGTCCCGGAGGGTCAGGGGGCCATGGCTACACCTTC.

This clone occurred once. The chain combines TRBV5-3 with TRBJ2-5; the match to TRBD2 covers 7 bases. TRBV5-3 is reported as an ORF; its role is uncertain. This CDR3 has 15 residues. J was trimmed by 4 bases and V by 0 bases; bases with no gene match: 6. The CDR3 region has the DNA TGTGCCAGAAGCTTGGCGGCGGGAGTTTTAGAGACCCAGTACTTC. This encodes CARSLAAGVLETQYF.

This sequence joins TRBV7-2 and TRBJ2-1; the D call may be TRBD1 or TRBD2 (5 bases each). The V end lost 1 base, the J end lost 9 bases, and 10 bases lay between the germline ends. The CDR3 extends over 13 amino acids. Per the germline V gene, CDR1 is SGHTA and CDR2 is FQGNSA. The DNA for the CDR3 is TGTGCCAGCAGCTTAGTGGGGGAAGGTGAGCAGTTCTTC. Protein product: CASSLVGEGEQFF.

The chain uses TRBV10-3 and TRBJ2-1, with 7 bases lining up with TRBD2. In germline, CDR1 is ENHRY, CDR2 SYGVKD. This CDR3 region has 14 residues. Trimming took 6 bases from V and 4 from J; bases not matched to a gene: 6. The CDR3 loop is CAISRLAEYNEQFF. CDR3 DNA sequence: TGTGCCATCAGCAGACTAGCAGAGTACAATGAGCAGTTCTTC.

The rearrangement uses TRBV5-4 and TRBJ2-1; D not certain. CDR1 is SGHNT, CDR2 YYREEE, per germline (reference sequence). Trimming removed 0 bases from V and 8 bases from J, with 6 bases in between. The CDR3 loop spans 12 amino acids. CDR3 in amino acids: CASSLGAYEQFF. The CDR3 DNA is TGTGCCAGCAGCTTGGGGGCGTATGAGCAGTTCTTC.

The V gene is TRBV18, the J gene TRBJ2-5; D may be TRBD1 or TRBD2 (5 bases each). The CDR3 is 12 residues long. The ends were cut back, 2 bases at V and 5 bases at J, with 6 bases in the middle. Germline-derived CDR1 and CDR2 are KGHSH and LQKENI. Written as DNA, the CDR3 is TGTGCCAGCTCACCAAGGGACGAGACCCAGTACTTC. Its translation is CASSPRDETQYF. The variable domain in full, with the rest retrieved from reference TRBV18 and TRBJ2-5, is NAGVMQNPRHLVRRRGQEARLRCSPMKGHSHVYWYRQLPEEGLKFMVYLQKENIIDESGMPKERFSAEFPKEGPSILRIQQVVRGDSAAYFCASSPRDETQYFGPGTRLLVL.

J is TRBJ2-1 and V is TRBV5-8; D is ambiguous. V was pared by 1 base and J by 0 bases, with 11 bases between. Germline values: CDR1 SGHTS, CDR2 YDEGEE. The CDR3 extends over 16 amino acids. CDR3: CASSLQLGVSYNEQFF. DNA for the CDR3: TGTGCCAGCAGCTTGCAGCTAGGCGTCTCCTACAATGAGCAGTTCTTC. Based on the CDR3 plus reference TRBV5-8 and TRBJ2-1, the full variable domain is EAGVTQSPTHLIKTRGQQATLRCSPISGHTSVYWYQQALGLGLQFLLWYDEGEERNRGNFPPRFSGRQFPNYSSELNVNALELEDSALYLCASSLQLGVSYNEQFFGPGTRLTVL.

This clone was seen a few times. CDR3 nucleotides: TGTGCCAGCAGCACAGTCCTGGGGGCTGGAAACACCATATATTTT. Translation: CASSTVLGAGNTIYF. The rearrangement uses TRBV11-2 and TRBJ1-3, with a possible D match to TRBD1 (5 bases). The CDR3 is 15 residues long. CDR1 and CDR2 (germline): SGHAT, FQNNGV. V lost 5 bases and J 2 bases, leaving 13 bases between the germline ends. Full variable domain (missing parts from reference TRBV11-2 and TRBJ1-3): EAGVAQSPRYKIIEKRQSVAFWCNPISGHATLYWYQQILGQGPKLLIQFQNNGVVDDSQLPKDRFSAERLKGVDSTLKIQPAKLEDSAVYLCASSTVLGAGNTIYFGEGSWLTVV.

The chain links TRBV29-1 to TRBJ2-1; D unclear. With 5 bases removed from V and 6 bases from J, the gap between germline ends came to 23 bases. This CDR3 is 16 amino acids long. The germline CDR1 and CDR2 sequences are SQVTM and ANQGSEA. This chain's CDR3 is CSVQNHSRISFNEQFF. The CDR3 DNA reads as TGCAGCGTTCAAAACCATAGTCGGATCAGTTTCAATGAGCAGTTCTTC.

The chain joins TRBV5-1 to TRBJ2-5; 7 positions agree with TRBD1. The CDR3 contains 15 residues. V lost 5 bases, J lost 2 bases, and 9 bases stayed unmatched. Germline loops: CDR1 SGHRS, CDR2 YFSETQ. The CDR3 bases are TGCGCCAGCAGTAGACAGGGCAGGGGTCAAGAGACCCAGTACTTC. Protein: CASSRQGRGQETQYF.

The chain carries TRBV10-3 and TRBJ2-1; 9 positions agree with TRBD2. CDR1 and CDR2 from the germline V gene are ENHRY and SYGVKD. The V and J ends lost 7 bases and 9 bases, in that order; junction bases with no gene match: 13. The CDR3 loop spans 15 amino acids. CDR3: CAIMGGRAAVGEQFF. The DNA for the CDR3 is TGTGCCATCATGGGCGGGAGGGCCGCGGTGGGTGAGCAGTTCTTC.

The chain employs TRBV18 and TRBJ1-1; D gene unclear. This CDR3 spans 15 amino acids. V gave up 4 bases and J gave up 1 base, with 13 bases separating them. Germline CDR1 and CDR2: KGHSH and LQKENI. CDR3 bases: TGTGCCAGCTCACGGCAAACCCGGACGAACACTGAAGCTTTCTTT. This translates into CASSRQTRTNTEAFF.

CDR3: CASSPEGQIYQETQYF. In DNA form, the CDR3 reads TGTGCCAGTAGCCCCGAGGGACAAATTTACCAAGAGACCCAGTACTTC. The chain is built from TRBV19 and TRBJ2-5; possibly TRBD1 for D (6 bases). Germline assignment: CDR1 LNHDA and CDR2 SQIVND (reference sequence). The V end was cut by 6 bases, the J end by 0 bases, with 17 bases between. The CDR3 loop spans 16 amino acids. Using reference TRBV19 and TRBJ2-5 for the parts outside the CDR3, the full variable domain is DGGITQSPKYLFRKEGQNVTLSCEQNLNHDAMYWYRQDPGQGLRLIYYSQIVNDFQKGDIAEGYSVSREKKESFPLTVTSAQKNPTAFYLCASSPEGQIYQETQYFGPGTRLLVL.

V gene TRBV27 combines with J gene TRBJ1-2; a possible D gene is TRBD1 (6 bases). Between the trimmed V and J ends, which lost 6 bases and 5 bases, there was a span of 16 bases. Germline-derived CDR1 and CDR2 are MNHEY and SMNVEV (reference sequence). The CDR3 runs to 14 residues. This chain's CDR3 is CASSSAGRGYGYTF. The CDR3 coding sequence is TGTGCCAGCAGCTCCGCAGGGAGGGGGTATGGCTACACCTTC.